What follows describes a single T cell receptor (beta chain). Germline CDR1 KGHSH, CDR2 LQKENI. With V trimmed by 3 bases and J by 6 bases, 13 bases remained unmatched. The CDR3 covers 17 residues. These data come from a study of blood T cell repertoires in COVID-19. In the study overall: Samples came from the United States, Italy and Spain, spanning acute and convalescent COVID-19.

Under the authors' procedure: Scientists estimated how many nucleated cells there were by amplifying reference gene primers. Profiled with immunoSEQ multiplex PCR; TCRdb holds only in-frame clones, not every one. That table gives V, J and clone size, and the DNA gave D and trimming. The sample lists 350,000 or so clones, roughly nine tenths occurring once. Sequenced input: PBMCs or T cells enriched from blood (not recorded which). The chain carries TRBV18 and TRBJ2-7; 11 bases fit TRBD2. This receptor was obtained from a woman aged 25 to 39 who had recovered from COVID-19. Written as DNA, the CDR3 is TGTGCCAGCTCACCGCTTACACTAGCGGGGGCATCGTTCGAGCAGTACTTC. Translated: CASSPLTLAGASFEQYF. Filled out from reference TRBV18 and TRBJ2-7, the complete variable domain reads NAGVMQNPRHLVRRRGQEARLRCSPMKGHSHVYWYRQLPEEGLKFMVYLQKENIIDESGMPKERFSAEFPKEGPSILRIQQVVRGDSAAYFCASSPLTLAGASFEQYFGPGTRLTVT.